This passage covers 17 T cell receptor beta chains from one sample sequenced in a study of blood T cells in healthy people across ages. A second PCR, run for about 7 to 12 cycles, used a sample-barcoded 5' primer plus a J-beta primer mix. TCRdb processed the 5' RACE reads anew with MiXCR; each CDR3 protein has one entry. The repertoire has around 1,500,000 distinct CDR3 sequences, under 30% of them found once; the top ten carry about 7.7%. The sample taken for sequencing was blood. All receptors come from a woman aged 25 to 39 in good health.

Of note for this clonotype: Since a much larger clone is just one base distant, this may be a read error. The chain employs TRBV14 and TRBJ2-3, with 9 bases that match TRBD1. CDR1 SGHDN and CDR2 FVKESK come from the germline V gene. CDR3 length: 16 amino acids. V was clipped by 3 bases and J by 4 bases; unmatched bases: 8. CDR3 sequence: CASSQRDRERADTQYF. The CDR3 DNA is TGTGCCAGCAGCCAGCGGGACAGGGAGAGGGCAGATACGCAGTATTTT.

This clonotype showed up just a few times. The chain is built from TRBV5-1 and TRBJ2-5; a possible D gene is TRBD2 (5 bases). Per the germline V gene, CDR1 is SGHRS and CDR2 is YFSETQ. Trimming removed 4 bases at V and 2 bases at J, with 15 bases between. CDR3 length: 15 amino acids. CDR3 protein: CASSRLTGKQETQYF. CDR3 in DNA: TGCGCCAGCAGCCGGCTTACGGGGAAACAAGAGACCCAGTACTTC.

The chain joins TRBV30 to TRBJ2-3; 7 nucleotides line up with TRBD1. The germline CDR1 and CDR2 sequences are GTSNPN and SVGIG (reference sequence). The V segment lost 4 bases and the J segment 3 bases; nucleotides outside the gene matches: 7. This CDR3 contains 14 residues. The CDR3 loop reads CAWIFGTVTDTQYF. Written as DNA, the CDR3 is TGTGCCTGGATTTTCGGGACAGTAACAGATACGCAGTATTTT.

The chain recombines TRBV3-1 with TRBJ2-1; D call uncertain. V dropped 0 bases and J dropped 10 bases, with 7 bases sitting between them. This CDR3 region has 12 residues. Germline assignment: CDR1 LGHDT and CDR2 YNNKEL (reference sequence). CDR3 DNA: TGTGCCAGCAGCCAAGATCAATACGAGCAGTTCTTC. This codes for CASSQDQYEQFF.

V usage is TRBV27 and J usage is TRBJ2-1; 9 bases match TRBD2. The V segment lost 4 bases and the J segment 2 bases; nucleotides outside the gene matches: 6. The germline CDR1 and CDR2 sequences are MNHEY and SMNVEV (reference sequence). The CDR3 contains 16 residues. CDR3 bases: TGTGCCAGCAGTTGGAGACTAGCGGATACCTACAATGAGCAGTTCTTC. It is translated as CASSWRLADTYNEQFF.

This clonotype turned up a few times. The V call is TRBV4-1, the J call TRBJ2-5; D gene uncertain. Trimming shortened V by 4 bases and J by 5 bases, and 17 bases separated the two germline ends. Per germline, CDR1 MGHRA and CDR2 YSYEKL. The CDR3 consists of 15 residues. CDR3 sequence reads: CASSLLAPLGETQYF. As DNA, the CDR3 is TGCGCCAGCAGCCTCCTCGCCCCGCTAGGCGAGACCCAGTACTTC.

Details on this clonotype: This may come from a read error, since a much larger clone is one base off. V usage is TRBV12-3 or TRBV12-4 and J usage is TRBJ2-1; 10 bases align to TRBD2. The CDR3 loop spans 16 amino acids. V was pared by 7 bases and J by 0 bases, with 6 bases of the junction left unmatched. In DNA form, the CDR3 reads TGTGCCAGCACCCTAGCGGGGGACTACTCCTACAATGAGCAGTTCTTC. Amino acid sequence: CASTLAGDYSYNEQFF.

This rearrangement joins TRBV7-9 to TRBJ2-2; D is ambiguous. This CDR3 contains 14 residues. Germline loops: CDR1 SEHNR, CDR2 FQNEAQ (reference sequence). Deletions cut 0 bases from V and 6 bases from J, with 8 bases between. CDR3 sequence (DNA): TGTGCCAGCAGCTTAGCGTCCGTTCCCGGGGAGCTGTTTTTT. This gives the protein CASSLASVPGELFF.

The sample holds a few counts of this clonotype. V and J are TRBV11-2 and TRBJ2-3; 7 bases are shared with TRBD2. V was pared by 5 bases and J by 0 bases, with 14 bases of the junction left unmatched. The CDR3 contains 18 residues. Germline V gives CDR1 SGHAT, CDR2 FQNNGV. The CDR3 here is CASSSGTNLDKSTDTQYF. DNA for the CDR3: TGTGCCAGCAGCAGTGGGACTAACCTAGACAAAAGCACAGATACGCAGTATTTT.

The rearrangement uses TRBV20-1 and TRBJ2-3; TRBD2 agrees at 11 bases. Germline CDR1 reads DFQATT; CDR2 reads SNEGSKA (reference sequence). With 5 bases clipped from V and 1 base from J, the junction kept 20 bases outside the gene matches. This CDR3 region has 20 residues. The CDR3 loop reads CSAPRGPGLAAGWGTDTQYF. The CDR3 nucleotides read TGCAGTGCTCCAAGAGGACCGGGACTAGCGGCAGGCTGGGGCACAGATACGCAGTATTTT.

The table lists this clonotype with many counts. This chain uses TRBV5-1 with TRBJ2-5; a possible D gene is TRBD2 (6 bases). Germline CDR1 is SGHRS and CDR2 is YFSETQ. V was trimmed by 2 bases and J by 5 bases, leaving 16 bases between them. The CDR3 is 15 residues long. CDR3 coding DNA: TGCGCCAGCAGCTTCGGGGGTGACCGAGTGGAGACCCAGTACTTC. Its protein is CASSFGGDRVETQYF.

This clonotype came up a few times. The rearrangement links TRBV24-1 to TRBJ2-5; TRBD1 matches 7 bases. The CDR3 runs 14 residues. Per germline, CDR1 KGHDR and CDR2 SFDVKD. V lost 4 bases to trimming and J lost 6 bases; unmatched junction nucleotides: 7. The CDR3, as DNA: TGTGCCACCAGTGAACCCGACAGGGCTAAGACCCAGTACTTC. As protein: CATSEPDRAKTQYF.

In the case of this clonotype: This may come from a read error, since a much larger clone is one base off. This rearrangement joins TRBV7-9 to TRBJ2-5; 16 nucleotides align to TRBD2. The CDR3 consists of 16 residues. Unmatched junction bases numbered 4, after V lost 4 bases and J lost 5 bases. Germline V gene lookup returns CDR1 SEHNR and CDR2 FQNEAQ (reference sequence). As DNA, the CDR3 is TGTGCCAGCAGCTCGGGACTAGCGGGGGGGAGCGAGACCCAGTACTTC. This encodes CASSSGLAGGSETQYF.

The V gene is TRBV5-1, the J gene TRBJ2-3, with no clear D. V dropped 4 bases and J dropped 2 bases, with 17 bases sitting between them. There are 16 residues in the CDR3. CDR1 is SGHRS and CDR2 is YFSETQ in the germline V gene. The CDR3 protein is CASSTGWRHFTDTQYF. For the CDR3, the DNA is TGCGCCAGCAGCACCGGGTGGCGACACTTCACAGATACGCAGTATTTT.

The V call is TRBV5-1, the J call TRBJ2-5; the D is unclear. The length of the CDR3 is 14 residues. Germline CDR1 and CDR2: SGHRS and YFSETQ. Trimming left V 0 bases short and J 2 bases short, with 8 bases between. CDR3 protein: CASSLVRSQETQYF. CDR3 DNA sequence: TGCGCCAGCAGCTTGGTGCGGAGTCAAGAGACCCAGTACTTC. Full variable domain (remainder filled in from reference TRBV5-1 and TRBJ2-5): KAGVTQTPRYLIKTRGQQVTLSCSPISGHRSVSWYQQTPGQGLQFLFEYFSETQRNKGNFPGRFSGRQFSNSRSEMNVSTLELGDSALYLCASSLVRSQETQYFGPGTRLLVL.

This clonotype was seen a handful of times. This sequence joins TRBV14 and TRBJ2-7; D is possibly TRBD1 or TRBD2 (5 bases each). The V gene lost 1 base and the J gene lost 2 bases, with 12 bases spanning the gap. Germline CDR1 SGHDN, CDR2 FVKESK. CDR3 length equals 15 residues. The CDR3 region is CASSQGGFLTYEQYF. Here the CDR3 DNA reads TGTGCCAGCAGCCAAGGGGGGTTCTTGACCTACGAGCAGTACTTC.

The chain employs TRBV7-6 and TRBJ1-6; D is perhaps TRBD1 (5 bases). Germline lookup yields CDR1 SGHVS and CDR2 FNYEAQ. The CDR3 totals 13 residues. V lost 5 bases and J 8 bases, leaving 10 bases between the germline ends. The CDR3 nucleotides are TGTGCCAGCAGCAAGCAGGGCCATTCACCCCTCCACTTT. It is translated as CASSKQGHSPLHF.